The rows below give T cell receptor beta chains drawn from one sample of a study of siplizumab effects on memory and regulatory T cells. Repertoires were generated with immunoSEQ multiplex PCR, while TCRdb's copy carries only in-frame clones and drops some. The sample lists some 100,000 clones; roughly 92% were seen once. The specimen sequenced was Tregs sorted from blood. The receptor set was obtained from a human donor in good health. CDR3s leave out the opening cysteine and the closing phenylalanine or tryptophan. The order of the fields is V gene, J gene, CDR3 protein.

TRBV27	TRBJ2-3	ASSPTDTQY
TRBV10-3	TRBJ1-5	AISESESRPQH
TRBV25-1	TRBJ2-7	ASSALYEQY
TRBV10-2	TRBJ2-6	ASSPGGIANVLT
TRBV29-1	TRBJ1-1	STRQGPNEAF
TRBV5-3	TRBJ1-2	ARSLTPTCLPRIPYPYGYT
TRBV19	TRBJ2-7	ASRRYYRADSYEQY
TRBV7-2	TRBJ1-6	ASSLGHPNSPLH
TRBV14	TRBJ2-7	ASSRIEYGKIGSGKYEQY
TRBV9	TRBJ2-3	ASSVGILSRINTQY
TRBV28	TRBJ1-5	ASSHSRQMGQPQH
TRBV7-9	TRBJ1-5	ANPRGLEDQPQH
TRBV5-1	TRBJ2-7	ASSLGLAGTYSYEQY
TRBV28	TRBJ1-5	ASSSLQGQNQPQH
TRBV4-2	TRBJ2-7	ASSQDVTRQVEQY
TRBV28	TRBJ2-2	ASSRTSGIFTGELF
TRBV5-1	TRBJ2-1	ASGPGLRGHNEQF